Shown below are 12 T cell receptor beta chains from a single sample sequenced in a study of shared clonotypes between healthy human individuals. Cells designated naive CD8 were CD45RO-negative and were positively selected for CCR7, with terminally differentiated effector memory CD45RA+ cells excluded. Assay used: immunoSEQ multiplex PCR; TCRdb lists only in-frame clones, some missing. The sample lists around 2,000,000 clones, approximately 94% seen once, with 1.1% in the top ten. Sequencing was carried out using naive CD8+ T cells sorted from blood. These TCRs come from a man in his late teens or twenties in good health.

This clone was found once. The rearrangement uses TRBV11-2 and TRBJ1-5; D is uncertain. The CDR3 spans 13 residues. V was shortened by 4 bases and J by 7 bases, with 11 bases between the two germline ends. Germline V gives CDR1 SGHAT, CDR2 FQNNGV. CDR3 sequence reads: CASSSEDGQPQHF. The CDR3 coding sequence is TGTGCCAGCAGCTCGGAGGATGGACAGCCCCAGCATTTT.

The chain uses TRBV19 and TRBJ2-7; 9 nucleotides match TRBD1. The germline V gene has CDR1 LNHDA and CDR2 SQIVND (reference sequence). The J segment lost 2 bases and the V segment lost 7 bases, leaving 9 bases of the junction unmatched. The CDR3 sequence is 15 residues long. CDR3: CASKPGQGVPYEQYF. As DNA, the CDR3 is TGTGCCAGTAAACCGGGACAGGGAGTCCCCTACGAGCAGTACTTC.

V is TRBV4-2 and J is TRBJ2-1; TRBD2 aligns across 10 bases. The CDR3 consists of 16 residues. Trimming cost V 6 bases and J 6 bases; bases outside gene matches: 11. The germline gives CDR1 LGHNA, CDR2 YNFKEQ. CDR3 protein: CASRSERGGLSNEQFF. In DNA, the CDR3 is TGTGCCAGCAGATCGGAGCGGGGGGGCCTCTCCAATGAGCAGTTCTTC.

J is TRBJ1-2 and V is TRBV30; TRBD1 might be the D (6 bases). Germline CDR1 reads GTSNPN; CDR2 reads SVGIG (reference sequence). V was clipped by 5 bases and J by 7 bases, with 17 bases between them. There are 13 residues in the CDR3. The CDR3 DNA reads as TGTGCCTGGGACCAATGGGGGGCGCGTGGCTACACCTTC. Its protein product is CAWDQWGARGYTF.

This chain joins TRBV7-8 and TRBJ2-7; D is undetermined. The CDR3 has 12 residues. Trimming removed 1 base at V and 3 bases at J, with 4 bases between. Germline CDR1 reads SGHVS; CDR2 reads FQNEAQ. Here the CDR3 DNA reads TGTGCCAGCAGCTTAGAAATCTACGAGCAGTACTTC. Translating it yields CASSLEIYEQYF.

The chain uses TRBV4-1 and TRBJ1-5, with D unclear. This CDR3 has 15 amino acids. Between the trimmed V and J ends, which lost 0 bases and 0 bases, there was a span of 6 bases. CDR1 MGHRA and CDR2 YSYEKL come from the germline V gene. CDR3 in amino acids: CASSQDSHSNQPQHF. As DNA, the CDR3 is TGCGCCAGCAGCCAAGACAGTCATAGCAATCAGCCCCAGCATTTT.

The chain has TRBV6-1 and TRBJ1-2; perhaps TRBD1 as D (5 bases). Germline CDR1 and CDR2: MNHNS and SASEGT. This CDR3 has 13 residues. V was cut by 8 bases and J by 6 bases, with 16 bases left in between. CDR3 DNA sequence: TGTGCCAGCCAAACCAGGGTACTTGATGGCTACACCTTC. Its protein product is CASQTRVLDGYTF.

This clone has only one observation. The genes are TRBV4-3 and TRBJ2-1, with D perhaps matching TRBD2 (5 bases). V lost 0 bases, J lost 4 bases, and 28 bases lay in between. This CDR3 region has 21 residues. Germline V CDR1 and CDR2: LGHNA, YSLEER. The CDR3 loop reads CASSQDPSGPSPEGKYNEQFF. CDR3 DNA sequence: TGCGCCAGCAGCCAAGATCCCAGCGGCCCTTCTCCTGAAGGGAAATACAATGAGCAGTTCTTC.

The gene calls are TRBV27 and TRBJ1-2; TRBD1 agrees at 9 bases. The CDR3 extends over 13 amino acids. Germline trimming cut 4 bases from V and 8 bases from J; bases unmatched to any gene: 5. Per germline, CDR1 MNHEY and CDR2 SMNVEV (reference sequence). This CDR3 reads CASSSSTGGGYTF. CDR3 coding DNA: TGTGCCAGCAGTTCTAGTACAGGGGGCGGCTACACCTTC.

CDR3 loop: CASRPTTTDTQYF. The CDR3 bases are TGTGCCAGCAGGCCCACTACCACAGATACGCAGTATTTT. The V call is TRBV2, the J call TRBJ2-3, with D hard to call. Trimming removed 6 bases at V and 2 bases at J, with 9 bases between. The CDR3 length is 13 residues. Looked up from germline, CDR1 is SNHLY and CDR2 is FYNNEI. Variable domain in full (rest from reference TRBV2 and TRBJ2-3): EPEVTQTPSHQVTQMGQEVILRCVPISNHLYFYWYRQILGQKVEFLVSFYNNEISEKSEIFDDQFSVERPDGSNFTLKIRSTKLEDSAMYFCASRPTTTDTQYFGPGTRLTVL.

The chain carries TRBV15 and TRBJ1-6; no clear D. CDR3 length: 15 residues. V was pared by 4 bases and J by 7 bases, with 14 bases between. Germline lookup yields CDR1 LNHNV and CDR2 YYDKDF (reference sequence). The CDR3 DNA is TGTGCCACCAGCAAGAGGTCTGATAGGAATTCACCCCTCCACTTT. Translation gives CATSKRSDRNSPLHF.

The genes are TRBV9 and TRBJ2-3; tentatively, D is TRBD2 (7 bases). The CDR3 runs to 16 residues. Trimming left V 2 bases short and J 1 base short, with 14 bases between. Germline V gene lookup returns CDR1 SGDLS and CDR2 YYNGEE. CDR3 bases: TGTGCCAGCAGCGTCGAGGGGGGGCACGGCACAGATACGCAGTATTTT. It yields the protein CASSVEGGHGTDTQYF. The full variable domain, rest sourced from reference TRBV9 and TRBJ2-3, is DSGVTQTPKHLITATGQRVTLRCSPRSGDLSVYWYQQSLDQGLQFLIQYYNGEERAKGNILERFSAQQFPDLHSELNLSSLELGDSALYFCASSVEGGHGTDTQYFGPGTRLTVL.